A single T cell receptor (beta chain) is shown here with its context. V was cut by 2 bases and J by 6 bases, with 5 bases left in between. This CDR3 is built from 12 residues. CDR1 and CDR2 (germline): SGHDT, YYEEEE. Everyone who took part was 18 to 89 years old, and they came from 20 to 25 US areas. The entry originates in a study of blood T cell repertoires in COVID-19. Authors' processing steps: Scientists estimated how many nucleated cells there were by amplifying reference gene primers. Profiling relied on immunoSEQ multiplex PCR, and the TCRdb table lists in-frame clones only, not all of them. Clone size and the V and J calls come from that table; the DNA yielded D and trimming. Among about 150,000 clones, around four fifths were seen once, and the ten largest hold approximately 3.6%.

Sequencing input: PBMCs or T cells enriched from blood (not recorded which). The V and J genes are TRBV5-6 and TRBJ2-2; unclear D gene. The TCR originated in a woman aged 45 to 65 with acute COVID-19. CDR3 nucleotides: TGTGCCAGCAGCTTCGAGCCCGGGGAGCTGTTTTTT. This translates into CASSFEPGELFF.